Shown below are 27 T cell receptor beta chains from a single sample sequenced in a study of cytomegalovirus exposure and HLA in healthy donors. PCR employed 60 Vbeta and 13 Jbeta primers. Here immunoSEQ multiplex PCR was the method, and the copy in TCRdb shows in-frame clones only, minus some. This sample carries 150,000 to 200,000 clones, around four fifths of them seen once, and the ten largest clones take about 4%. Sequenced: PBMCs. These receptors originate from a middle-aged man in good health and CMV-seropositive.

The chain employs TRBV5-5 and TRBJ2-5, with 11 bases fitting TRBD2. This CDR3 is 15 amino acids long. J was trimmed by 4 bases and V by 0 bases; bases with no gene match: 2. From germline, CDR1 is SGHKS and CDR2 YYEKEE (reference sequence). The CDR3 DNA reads TGTGCCAGCAGCTTGGTAGCGGGGGGGCTAGAGACCCAGTACTTC. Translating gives CASSLVAGGLETQYF. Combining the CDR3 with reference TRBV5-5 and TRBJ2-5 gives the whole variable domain DAGVTQSPTHLIKTRGQQVTLRCSPISGHKSVSWYQQVLGQGPQFIFQYYEKEERGRGNFPDRFSARQFPNYSSELNVNALLLGDSALYLCASSLVAGGLETQYFGPGTRLLVL.

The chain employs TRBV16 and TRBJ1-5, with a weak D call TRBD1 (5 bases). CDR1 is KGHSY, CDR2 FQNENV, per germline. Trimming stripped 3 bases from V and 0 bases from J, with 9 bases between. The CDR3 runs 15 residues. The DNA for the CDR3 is TGTGCCAGCAGCCAGACAGTCAATAGCAATCAGCCCCAGCATTTT. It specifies CASSQTVNSNQPQHF.

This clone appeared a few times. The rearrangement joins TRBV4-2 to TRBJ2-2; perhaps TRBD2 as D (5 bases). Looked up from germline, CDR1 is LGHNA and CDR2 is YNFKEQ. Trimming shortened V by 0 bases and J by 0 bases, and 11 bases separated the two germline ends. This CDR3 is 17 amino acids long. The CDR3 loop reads CASSQEGRGTNTGELFF. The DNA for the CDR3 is TGTGCCAGCAGCCAAGAAGGCCGGGGTACGAACACCGGGGAGCTGTTTTTT.

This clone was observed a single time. CDR3 coding DNA: TGCGCCAGCAGCATGGGACAGACCACAGATACGCAGTATTTT. Its translation is CASSMGQTTDTQYF. The chain is built from TRBV5-1 and TRBJ2-3, with 7 bases lining up with TRBD1. CDR1 and CDR2 from the germline V gene are SGHRS and YFSETQ. The CDR3 spans 14 residues. V was pared by 4 bases and J by 2 bases, with 4 bases of the junction left unmatched.

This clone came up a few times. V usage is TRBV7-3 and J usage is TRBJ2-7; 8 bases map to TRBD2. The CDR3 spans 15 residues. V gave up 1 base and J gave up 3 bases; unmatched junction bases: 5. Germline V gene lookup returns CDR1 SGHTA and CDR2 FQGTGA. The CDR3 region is CASSLKSGSNYEQYF. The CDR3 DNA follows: TGTGCCAGCAGCTTAAAAAGCGGGAGTAACTACGAGCAGTACTTC. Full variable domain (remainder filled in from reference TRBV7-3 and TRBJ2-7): GAGVSQTPSNKVTEKGKYVELRCDPISGHTALYWYRQSLGQGPEFLIYFQGTGAADDSGLPNDRFFAVRPEGSVSTLKIQRTERGDSAVYLCASSLKSGSNYEQYFGPGTRLTVT.

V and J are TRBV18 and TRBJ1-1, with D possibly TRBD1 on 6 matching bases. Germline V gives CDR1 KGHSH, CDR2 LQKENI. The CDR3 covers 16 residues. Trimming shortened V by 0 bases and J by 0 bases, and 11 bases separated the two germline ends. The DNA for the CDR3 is TGTGCCAGCTCACCACCCGGGGGGGCCATGAACACTGAAGCTTTCTTT. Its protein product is CASSPPGGAMNTEAFF.

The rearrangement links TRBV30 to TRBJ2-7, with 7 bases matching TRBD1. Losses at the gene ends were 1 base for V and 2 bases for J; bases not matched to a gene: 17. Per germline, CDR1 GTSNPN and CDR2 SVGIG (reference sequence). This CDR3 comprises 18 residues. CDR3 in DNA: TGTGCCTGGAGTGGGGGGAGAGATGGACAGGCCGAGCCCTACGAGCAGTACTTC. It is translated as CAWSGGRDGQAEPYEQYF.

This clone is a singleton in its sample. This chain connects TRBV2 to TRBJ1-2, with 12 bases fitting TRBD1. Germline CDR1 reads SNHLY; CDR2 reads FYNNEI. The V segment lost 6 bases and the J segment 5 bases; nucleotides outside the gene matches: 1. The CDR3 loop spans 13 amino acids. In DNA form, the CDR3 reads TGTGCCAGCAGGGGACAGGGGGCTTATGGCTACACCTTC. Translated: CASRGQGAYGYTF.

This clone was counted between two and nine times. CDR3 loop: CASSGGLSNQPQHF. As DNA, the CDR3 is TGTGCCAGCTCGGGCGGACTCAGCAATCAGCCCCAGCATTTT. This chain uses TRBV9 with TRBJ1-5; D is ambiguous. Trimming took off 7 bases at V and 1 base at J, with 12 bases between the two ends. The germline gives CDR1 SGDLS, CDR2 YYNGEE. The CDR3 has 14 residues.

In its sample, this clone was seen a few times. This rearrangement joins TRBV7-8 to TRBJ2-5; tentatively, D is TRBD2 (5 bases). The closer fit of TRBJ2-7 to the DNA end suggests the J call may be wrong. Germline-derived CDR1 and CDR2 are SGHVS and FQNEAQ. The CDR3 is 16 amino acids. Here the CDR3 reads CASSLAILASSYEQYF. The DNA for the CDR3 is TGTGCCAGCAGCTTAGCTATCTTAGCGAGCTCCTACGAGCAGTACTTC.

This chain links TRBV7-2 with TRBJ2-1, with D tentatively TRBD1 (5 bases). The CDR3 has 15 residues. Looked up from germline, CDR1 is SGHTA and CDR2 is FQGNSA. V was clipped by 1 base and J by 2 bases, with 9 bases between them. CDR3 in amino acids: CASSLGQGPYNEQFF. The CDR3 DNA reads TGTGCCAGCAGCTTAGGTCAGGGTCCCTACAATGAGCAGTTCTTC.

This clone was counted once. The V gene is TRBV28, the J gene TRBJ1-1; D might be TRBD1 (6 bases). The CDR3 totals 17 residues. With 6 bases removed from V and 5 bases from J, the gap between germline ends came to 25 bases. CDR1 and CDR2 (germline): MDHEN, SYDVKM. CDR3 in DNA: TGTGCCAGCAGCCGGGCAACTATGAGGGGGGGCGAAACTGAAGCTTTCTTT. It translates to CASSRATMRGGETEAFF. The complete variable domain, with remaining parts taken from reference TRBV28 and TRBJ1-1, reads DVKVTQSSRYLVKRTGEKVFLECVQDMDHENMFWYRQDPGLGLRLIYFSYDVKMKEKGDIPEGYSVSREKKERFSLILESASTNQTSMYLCASSRATMRGGETEAFFGQGTRLTVV.

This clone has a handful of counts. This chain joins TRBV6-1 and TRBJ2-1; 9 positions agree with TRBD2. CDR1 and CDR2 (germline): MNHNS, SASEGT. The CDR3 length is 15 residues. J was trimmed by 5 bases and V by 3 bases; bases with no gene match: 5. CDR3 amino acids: CASSEASGANNEQFF. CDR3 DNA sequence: TGTGCCAGCAGTGAGGCTAGCGGGGCCAACAATGAGCAGTTCTTC.

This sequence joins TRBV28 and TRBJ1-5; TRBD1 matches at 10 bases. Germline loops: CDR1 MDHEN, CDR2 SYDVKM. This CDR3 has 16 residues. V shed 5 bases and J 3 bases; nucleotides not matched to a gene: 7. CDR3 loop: CASSPPGQGNNQPQHF. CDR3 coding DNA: TGTGCCAGCAGTCCACCGGGACAGGGGAACAATCAGCCCCAGCATTTT.

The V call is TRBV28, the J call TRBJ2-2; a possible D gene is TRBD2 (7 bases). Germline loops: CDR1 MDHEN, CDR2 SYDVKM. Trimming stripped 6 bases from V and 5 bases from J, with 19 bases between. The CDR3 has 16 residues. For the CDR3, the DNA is TGTGCCAGCAGCCGGCGGGGAGGGGGGCGAACCGGGGAGCTGTTTTTT. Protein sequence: CASSRRGGGRTGELFF. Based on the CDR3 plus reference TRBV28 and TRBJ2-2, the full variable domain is DVKVTQSSRYLVKRTGEKVFLECVQDMDHENMFWYRQDPGLGLRLIYFSYDVKMKEKGDIPEGYSVSREKKERFSLILESASTNQTSMYLCASSRRGGGRTGELFFGEGSRLTVL.

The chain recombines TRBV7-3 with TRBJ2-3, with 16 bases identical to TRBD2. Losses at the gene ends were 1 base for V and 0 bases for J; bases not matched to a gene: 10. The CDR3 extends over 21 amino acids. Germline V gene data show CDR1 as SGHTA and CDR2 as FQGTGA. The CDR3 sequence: CASSLKGTSGGARTSTDTQYF. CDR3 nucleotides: TGTGCCAGCAGCTTAAAGGGGACTAGCGGGGGGGCCCGTACTAGCACAGATACGCAGTATTTT.

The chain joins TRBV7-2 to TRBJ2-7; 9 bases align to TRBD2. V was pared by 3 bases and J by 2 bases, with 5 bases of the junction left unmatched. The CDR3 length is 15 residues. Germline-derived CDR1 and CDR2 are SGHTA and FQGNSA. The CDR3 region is CASSLLAGSTYEQYF. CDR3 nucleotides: TGTGCCAGCAGCTTGCTAGCGGGGAGTACCTACGAGCAGTACTTC.

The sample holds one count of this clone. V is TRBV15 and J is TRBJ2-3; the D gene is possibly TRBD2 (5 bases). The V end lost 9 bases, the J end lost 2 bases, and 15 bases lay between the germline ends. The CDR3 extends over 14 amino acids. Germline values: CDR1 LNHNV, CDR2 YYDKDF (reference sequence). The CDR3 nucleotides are TGTGCCACGGTTGACGGGATTTCCACAGATACGCAGTATTTT. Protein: CATVDGISTDTQYF.

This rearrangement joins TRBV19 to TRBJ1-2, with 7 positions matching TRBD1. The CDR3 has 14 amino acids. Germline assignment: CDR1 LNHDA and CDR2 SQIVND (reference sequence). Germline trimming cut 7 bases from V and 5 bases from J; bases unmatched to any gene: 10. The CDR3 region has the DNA TGTGCCAGTAATTCGTTCGACAGGGATTATGGCTACACCTTC. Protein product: CASNSFDRDYGYTF.

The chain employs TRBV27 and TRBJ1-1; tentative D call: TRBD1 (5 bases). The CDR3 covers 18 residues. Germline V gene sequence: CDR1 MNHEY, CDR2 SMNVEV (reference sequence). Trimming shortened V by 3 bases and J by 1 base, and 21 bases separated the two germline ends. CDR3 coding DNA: TGTGCCAGCAGTTTTGGGTTGGTCGGGGGGGGTGGGAACACTGAAGCTTTCTTT. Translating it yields CASSFGLVGGGGNTEAFF.

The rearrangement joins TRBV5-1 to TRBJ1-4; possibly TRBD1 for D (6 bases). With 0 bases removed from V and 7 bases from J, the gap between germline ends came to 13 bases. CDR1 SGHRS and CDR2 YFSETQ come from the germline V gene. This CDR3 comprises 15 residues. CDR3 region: CASSLAGAEGEKLFF. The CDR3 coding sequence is TGCGCCAGCAGCTTGGCAGGGGCTGAAGGTGAAAAACTGTTTTTT.

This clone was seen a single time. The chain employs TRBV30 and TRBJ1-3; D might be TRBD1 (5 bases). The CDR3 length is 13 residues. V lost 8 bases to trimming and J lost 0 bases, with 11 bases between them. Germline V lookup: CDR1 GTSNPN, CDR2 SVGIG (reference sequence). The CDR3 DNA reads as TGTGCCGCAGGGTTCTCCTCTGGAAACACCATATATTTT. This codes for CAAGFSSGNTIYF.

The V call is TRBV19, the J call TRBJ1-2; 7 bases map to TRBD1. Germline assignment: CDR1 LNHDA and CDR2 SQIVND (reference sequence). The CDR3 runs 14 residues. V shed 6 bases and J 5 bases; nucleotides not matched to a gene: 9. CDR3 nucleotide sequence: TGTGCCAGTAGGACTACAGGGGCCGCTTATGGCTACACCTTC. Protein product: CASRTTGAAYGYTF.

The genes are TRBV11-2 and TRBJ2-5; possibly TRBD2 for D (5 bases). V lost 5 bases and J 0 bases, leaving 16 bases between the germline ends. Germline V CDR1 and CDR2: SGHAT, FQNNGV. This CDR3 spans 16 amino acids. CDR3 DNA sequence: TGTGCCAGCAGCACTCCCTCCCTGCGGGACCAAGAGACCCAGTACTTC. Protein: CASSTPSLRDQETQYF.

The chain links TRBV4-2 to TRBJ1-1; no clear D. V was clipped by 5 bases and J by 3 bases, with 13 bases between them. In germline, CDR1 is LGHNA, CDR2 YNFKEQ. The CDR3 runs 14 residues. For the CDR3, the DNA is TGTGCCAGCAGCTTAGACTTCTGGGACACTGAAGCTTTCTTT. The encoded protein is CASSLDFWDTEAFF.

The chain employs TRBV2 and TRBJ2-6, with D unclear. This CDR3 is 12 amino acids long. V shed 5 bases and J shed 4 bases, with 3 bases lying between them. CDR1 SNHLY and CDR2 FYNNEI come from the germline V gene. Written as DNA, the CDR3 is TGTGCCAGCAGTTCGGGGGCCAACGTCCTGACTTTC. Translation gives CASSSGANVLTF.

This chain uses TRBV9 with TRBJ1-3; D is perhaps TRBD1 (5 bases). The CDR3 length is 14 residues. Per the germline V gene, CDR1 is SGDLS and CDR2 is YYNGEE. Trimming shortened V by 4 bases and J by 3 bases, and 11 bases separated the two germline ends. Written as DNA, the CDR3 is TGTGCCAGCAGCCTAACAGGCTATGGAAACACCATATATTTT. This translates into CASSLTGYGNTIYF.